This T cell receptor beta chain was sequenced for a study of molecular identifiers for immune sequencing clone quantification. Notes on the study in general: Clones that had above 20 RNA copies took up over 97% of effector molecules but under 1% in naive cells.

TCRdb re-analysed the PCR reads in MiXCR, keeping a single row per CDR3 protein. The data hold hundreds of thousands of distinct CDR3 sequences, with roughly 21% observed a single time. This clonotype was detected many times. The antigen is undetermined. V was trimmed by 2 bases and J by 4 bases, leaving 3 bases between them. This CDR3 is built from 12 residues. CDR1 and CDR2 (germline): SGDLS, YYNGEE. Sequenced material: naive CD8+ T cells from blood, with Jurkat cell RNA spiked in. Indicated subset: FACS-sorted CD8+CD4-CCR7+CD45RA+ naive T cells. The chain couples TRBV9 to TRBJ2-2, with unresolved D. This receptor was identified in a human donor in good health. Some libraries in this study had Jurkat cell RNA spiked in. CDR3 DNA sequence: TGTGCCAGCAGCGTGGCCACCGGGGAGCTGTTTTTT. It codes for CASSVATGELFF.